The 28 T cell receptor beta chains below were found in one sample sequenced in a study of blood T cell repertoires in COVID-19. Using immunoSEQ multiplex PCR, the repertoire was profiled, and TCRdb retains in-frame clones only, with some absent. The sample records tens of thousands of clones, 92% being singletons. Sequenced sample: peripheral blood. The receptors stem from a man in his fifties with active COVID-19.

V gene TRBV11-2 combines with J gene TRBJ1-1, with a weak D call TRBD1 (5 bases). The V and J ends lost 6 bases and 0 bases respectively, with 17 bases between them. CDR3 length: 16 residues. The V gene's germline CDR1 is SGHAT and CDR2 FQNNGV. The CDR3 nucleotides read TGTGCCAGCAGAGGCGACAGTTTCGCGGTGAACACTGAAGCTTTCTTT. As protein: CASRGDSFAVNTEAFF.

This clone was seen just once. The V and J genes are TRBV2 and TRBJ2-5; D not resolved. CDR3 length: 16 residues. The germline V gene has CDR1 SNHLY and CDR2 FYNNEI. V was pared by 1 base and J by 3 bases, with 15 bases between. The CDR3, as DNA: TGTGCCAGCAGTGAAGGACTGAACCTTTCCAAAGAGACCCAGTACTTC. It is translated as CASSEGLNLSKETQYF.

The chain couples TRBV5-4 to TRBJ2-5; D gene uncertain. CDR1 SGHNT and CDR2 YYREEE come from the germline V gene (reference sequence). This CDR3 is 14 amino acids long. V was cut by 0 bases and J by 3 bases, with 9 bases left in between. DNA of the CDR3: TGTGCCAGCAGCTTGGGTTTTGGCAAAGAGACCCAGTACTTC. As protein: CASSLGFGKETQYF.

This clone was detected only once. The gene calls are TRBV28 and TRBJ2-7; perhaps TRBD1 as D (5 bases). Germline V gene data show CDR1 as MDHEN and CDR2 as SYDVKM. The CDR3 extends over 13 amino acids. The V and J ends lost 1 base and 5 bases respectively, with 9 bases between them. Here the CDR3 reads CASSLFDSHEQYF. In DNA form, the CDR3 reads TGTGCCAGCAGTTTATTCGACAGCCACGAGCAGTACTTC.

This chain uses TRBV28 with TRBJ2-7; 9 bases are a match to TRBD2. The V segment lost 6 bases and the J segment 2 bases; nucleotides outside the gene matches: 14. Per the germline V gene, CDR1 is MDHEN and CDR2 is SYDVKM. CDR3 length: 17 amino acids. The CDR3 is CASRSRASGATPYEQYF. CDR3 DNA: TGTGCCAGCAGGTCCCGGGCTAGCGGGGCAACCCCCTACGAGCAGTACTTC.

This clone was seen just once. The chain has TRBV12-3 or TRBV12-4 and TRBJ1-6, with D possibly TRBD1 on 6 matching bases. This CDR3 spans 13 amino acids. With 7 bases removed from V and 7 bases from J, the gap between germline ends came to 11 bases. The CDR3: CASTLRGNSPLHF. CDR3 in DNA: TGTGCCAGCACCCTTAGGGGGAATTCACCCCTCCACTTT.

The chain uses TRBV6-5 and TRBJ1-5, with D hard to call. V lost 6 bases, J lost 6 bases, and 15 bases lay in between. Per the germline V gene, CDR1 is MNHEY and CDR2 is SVGAGI. The CDR3 covers 14 residues. The chain's CDR3 is CASSRVDIPQPQHF. Written as DNA, the CDR3 is TGTGCCAGCAGCCGAGTTGACATCCCTCAGCCCCAGCATTTT.

The V gene is TRBV11-2, the J gene TRBJ2-7; D is possibly TRBD1 (6 bases). The length of the CDR3 is 13 residues. From germline, CDR1 is SGHAT and CDR2 FQNNGV. Deletions cut 3 bases from V and 6 bases from J, with 12 bases between. CDR3: CASSLETGSEQYF. For the CDR3, the DNA is TGTGCCAGCAGCTTGGAGACAGGCTCCGAGCAGTACTTC.

This chain joins TRBV5-1 and TRBJ2-7, with TRBD1 as a possible D gene (6 bases). This CDR3 contains 14 residues. Germline loops: CDR1 SGHRS, CDR2 YFSETQ. V was trimmed by 4 bases and J by 0 bases, leaving 11 bases between them. The DNA for the CDR3 is TGCGCCAGCAGCCAACAGGGTAACTCCTACGAGCAGTACTTC. Translation: CASSQQGNSYEQYF. Using reference TRBV5-1 and TRBJ2-7 for the parts outside the CDR3, the full variable domain is KAGVTQTPRYLIKTRGQQVTLSCSPISGHRSVSWYQQTPGQGLQFLFEYFSETQRNKGNFPGRFSGRQFSNSRSEMNVSTLELGDSALYLCASSQQGNSYEQYFGPGTRLTVT.

This chain links TRBV7-8 with TRBJ2-1; D gene ambiguous. Germline CDR1 SGHVS, CDR2 FQNEAQ. The CDR3 has 11 amino acids. V gave up 1 base and J gave up 9 bases, with 4 bases separating them. The CDR3 bases are TGTGCCAGCAGCTTAGACACTGAGCAGTTCTTC. Its translation is CASSLDTEQFF.

The chain is built from TRBV6-5 and TRBJ1-6; the match to TRBD1 covers 7 bases. In germline, CDR1 is MNHEY, CDR2 SVGAGI. V lost 6 bases, J lost 9 bases, and 5 bases stayed unmatched. This CDR3 is 13 amino acids long. The CDR3 nucleotides read TGTGCCAGCAGGACAGGGTTCGGTTCACCCCTCCACTTT. Translating gives CASRTGFGSPLHF.

This chain joins TRBV5-4 and TRBJ1-2, with D unclear. V gave up 4 bases and J gave up 3 bases, with 7 bases separating them. The CDR3 extends over 12 amino acids. Germline CDR1 reads SGHNT; CDR2 reads YYREEE (reference sequence). The CDR3: CASSTDYYGYTF. The CDR3, as DNA: TGTGCCAGCAGCACTGACTACTATGGCTACACCTTC.

V gene TRBV5-1 combines with J gene TRBJ1-4, with D possibly being TRBD1 (5 bases). There are 16 residues in the CDR3. Germline CDR1 SGHRS, CDR2 YFSETQ. V lost 5 bases and J 0 bases, leaving 14 bases between the germline ends. CDR3 sequence reads: CASRSGRDATNEKLFF. The CDR3, as DNA: TGCGCCAGCAGGTCGGGCAGGGATGCAACTAATGAAAAACTGTTTTTT.

This chain connects TRBV6-2 or TRBV6-3 to TRBJ1-2; no firm D call. With 3 bases removed from V and 6 bases from J, the gap between germline ends came to 8 bases. CDR1 and CDR2 (germline): MNHEY, SVGEGT. The CDR3 is made up of 12 amino acids. The DNA for the CDR3 is TGTGCCAGCAGTTATTTGAGGAATGGCTACACCTTC. Amino acids: CASSYLRNGYTF.

The DNA of the CDR3 is TGTGCCAGCAGACCATTGGGCCGTACCGGGGAGCTGTTTTTT. This translates into CASRPLGRTGELFF. This chain links TRBV6-5 with TRBJ2-2; D remains unclear. Germline CDR1 MNHEY, CDR2 SVGAGI. The V end was cut by 6 bases, the J end by 5 bases, with 13 bases between. The CDR3 loop spans 14 amino acids.

The genes are TRBV19 and TRBJ1-6; D may be TRBD1 (5 bases). This CDR3 region has 18 residues. V lost 4 bases, J lost 1 base, and 17 bases lay in between. The germline V gene has CDR1 LNHDA and CDR2 SQIVND (reference sequence). The DNA for the CDR3 is TGTGCCAGTAGTACCAGGGTTATCTCGGCGTCCTATAATTCACCCCTCCACTTT. It translates to CASSTRVISASYNSPLHF.

The V and J genes are TRBV11-2 and TRBJ2-5; a possible D gene is TRBD1 (6 bases). This CDR3 spans 19 amino acids. Germline V gives CDR1 SGHAT, CDR2 FQNNGV. The germline V and J ends were trimmed by 1 base and 0 bases, with 21 bases remaining between them. For the CDR3, the DNA is TGTGCCAGCAGCTTAGCCCAACAGGGTATAGGGTGGTACCAAGAGACCCAGTACTTC. It translates to CASSLAQQGIGWYQETQYF.

The J gene is TRBJ2-7, the V gene TRBV4-1, with 9 bases lining up with TRBD1. V trimming: 3 bases; J trimming: 3 bases; junction bases outside the gene matches: 6. Germline CDR1 is MGHRA and CDR2 is YSYEKL. The CDR3 runs 15 residues. In nucleotides, the CDR3 is TGCGCCAGCAGCCACTGGACAGGGGTAAACTACGAGCAGTACTTC. It is translated as CASSHWTGVNYEQYF.

The chain uses TRBV27 and TRBJ1-4; weak D call: TRBD1 (5 bases). Germline CDR1 and CDR2: MNHEY and SMNVEV (reference sequence). The CDR3 runs to 14 residues. V gave up 3 bases and J gave up 6 bases, with 11 bases separating them. The CDR3 here is CASSLNPRDEKLFF. The CDR3 DNA sequence: TGTGCCAGCAGTTTGAACCCCAGGGATGAAAAACTGTTTTTT.

This chain connects TRBV28 to TRBJ2-7, with 8 bases fitting TRBD2. Looked up from germline, CDR1 is MDHEN and CDR2 is SYDVKM. The CDR3 is 16 amino acids. J lost 0 bases, V lost 2 bases, and 6 bases had no gene match. CDR3 loop: CASSLPSTSVSYEQYF. CDR3 sequence (DNA): TGTGCCAGCAGTTTACCGTCGACTAGCGTCTCCTACGAGCAGTACTTC.

CDR3 sequence (DNA): TGCGCCAGCAGCCCGGGGGGGGCCACCGGGGAGCTGTTTTTT. The encoded protein is CASSPGGATGELFF. V is TRBV5-1 and J is TRBJ2-2, with TRBD2 matching 8 bases. There are 14 residues in the CDR3. The ends lost 4 bases at V and 4 bases at J; junction bases unmatched: 3. Germline V lookup: CDR1 SGHRS, CDR2 YFSETQ.

This clone was seen a single time. This chain connects TRBV5-5 to TRBJ1-1; TRBD1 agrees at 7 bases. Trimming cost V 0 bases and J 3 bases; bases outside gene matches: 8. The CDR3 has 16 amino acids. Germline CDR1 reads SGHKS; CDR2 reads YYEKEE (reference sequence). The CDR3: CASSLAGGLGDTEAFF. The CDR3 nucleotides are TGTGCCAGCAGCTTGGCAGGGGGACTAGGGGACACTGAAGCTTTCTTT. Full variable domain (outside the CDR3, taken from reference TRBV5-5 and TRBJ1-1): DAGVTQSPTHLIKTRGQQVTLRCSPISGHKSVSWYQQVLGQGPQFIFQYYEKEERGRGNFPDRFSARQFPNYSSELNVNALLLGDSALYLCASSLAGGLGDTEAFFGQGTRLTVV.

The rearrangement links TRBV4-1 to TRBJ1-4; 7 bases match TRBD1. This CDR3 has 16 amino acids. After removal of 3 bases from V and 9 bases from J, the junction contained 13 bases not matched to a gene. Germline lookup yields CDR1 MGHRA and CDR2 YSYEKL. CDR3 protein: CASSQDPRGSFQKLFF. CDR3 in DNA: TGCGCCAGCAGCCAGGACCCCAGGGGGTCGTTTCAAAAACTGTTTTTT.

The V call is TRBV10-1, the J call TRBJ2-7; 8 bases map to TRBD1. This CDR3 comprises 21 residues. J was trimmed by 5 bases and V by 1 base; bases with no gene match: 25. Germline V CDR1 and CDR2: WNHNN, SYGVQD (reference sequence). The CDR3 DNA reads TGCGCCAGCAGTGAGTTCTTACGACTCTCTGGGAGACAGGGGTTTGTGGACGAGCAGTACTTC. Its translation: CASSEFLRLSGRQGFVDEQYF.

This clone is a singleton in its sample. Germline is not matched at one junction end, which may reflect a read error. The chain employs TRBV7-3 and TRBJ2-5, with 12 bases that match TRBD2. Looked up from germline, CDR1 is SGHTA and CDR2 is FQGTGA. The CDR3 sequence is 15 residues long. The CDR3 sequence is CASSITGLAGETQYF. In nucleotides, the CDR3 is TGTGCCAGCAGCATAACGGGACTAGCGGGAGAGACCCAGTACTTC.

V usage is TRBV12-3 or TRBV12-4 and J usage is TRBJ1-2; D remains unclear. V lost 3 bases and J lost 4, with 9 bases in between. This CDR3 region has 13 residues. CDR3 sequence (DNA): TGTGCCAGCAGTTTCGAGGTTCCCTATGGCTACACCTTC. It specifies CASSFEVPYGYTF.

The chain is built from TRBV2 and TRBJ1-5, with TRBD1 matching 9 bases. The CDR3 is made up of 19 amino acids. J was trimmed by 0 bases and V by 2 bases; bases with no gene match: 11. Germline assignment: CDR1 SNHLY and CDR2 FYNNEI. In nucleotides, the CDR3 is TGTGCCAGCAGTGAATCTGCTCGACAGGGGGGTAATAGCAATCAGCCCCAGCATTTT. Its protein is CASSESARQGGNSNQPQHF.

This chain links TRBV6-6 with TRBJ2-1; perhaps TRBD2 as D (6 bases). The germline CDR1 and CDR2 sequences are MNHNY and SVGAGI (reference sequence). The CDR3 runs 18 residues. Deletions cut 5 bases from V and 0 bases from J, with 20 bases between. CDR3 nucleotide sequence: TGTGCCAGCAGTCCTCAGGTTGGAGGGGTAAACTCCTACAATGAGCAGTTCTTC. Translating gives CASSPQVGGVNSYNEQFF.